Here is one TCR beta chain with its context. The germline CDR1 and CDR2 sequences are SNHLY and FYNNEI. V lost 7 bases to trimming and J lost 3 bases, with 9 bases between them. The CDR3 extends over 13 amino acids. These data come from a study of blood T cells in healthy people across ages. Alongside a J-beta primer mix, a sample-barcoded 5' primer served in a second PCR lasting about 7 to 12 cycles. Each CDR3 protein is one row after TCRdb ran MiXCR on the 5' RACE reads. In the table there are 1.5 million to 2 million distinct CDR3 sequences, less than 50% of which are singletons. This clonotype was sampled from a woman aged 40-49 years in good health. Material for sequencing was blood. The chain recombines TRBV2 with TRBJ2-2, with unresolved D. This chain's CDR3 is CASTAEHTGELFF. CDR3 bases: TGTGCCAGCACGGCAGAACACACCGGGGAGCTGTTTTTT. The whole variable domain, remainder taken from reference TRBV2 and TRBJ2-2, is EPEVTQTPSHQVTQMGQEVILRCVPISNHLYFYWYRQILGQKVEFLVSFYNNEISEKSEIFDDQFSVERPDGSNFTLKIRSTKLEDSAMYFCASTAEHTGELFFGEGSRLTVL.